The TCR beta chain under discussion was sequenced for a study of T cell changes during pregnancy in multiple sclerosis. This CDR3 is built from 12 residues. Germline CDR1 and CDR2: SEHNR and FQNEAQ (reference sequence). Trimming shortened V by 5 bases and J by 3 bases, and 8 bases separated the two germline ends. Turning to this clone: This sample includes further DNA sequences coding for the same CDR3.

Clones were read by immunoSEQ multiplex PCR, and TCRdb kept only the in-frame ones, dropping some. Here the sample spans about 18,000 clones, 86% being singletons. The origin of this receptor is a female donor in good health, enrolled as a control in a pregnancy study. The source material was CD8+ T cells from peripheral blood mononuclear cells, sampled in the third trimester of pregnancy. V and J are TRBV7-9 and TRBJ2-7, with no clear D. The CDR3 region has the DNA TGTGCCAGCAGCCCCACCGGCTACGAGCAGTACTTC. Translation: CASSPTGYEQYF.